What follows are 22 T cell receptor beta chains derived from one specimen sequenced in a study of OX40 agonist ivuxolimab in advanced cancers. Receptors were amplified or captured by the immunoSEQ multiplex PCR assay. Entries here come from immuneACCESS through TCRdb and include only in-frame sequences with V and J called. Some clones fail to appear in such tables; in the studies checked, an unresolved V gene covers under half of the shortfall, and the cause of the remainder is unknown. Counted in this sample were tens of thousands of clones; approximately 89% of them appeared once. The ten largest clonotypes hold roughly 25% of the sample. The sequencing here drew on CD4+ or CD8+ T cells sorted from blood, taken in a trial of the OX40 agonist ivuxolimab. The receptors shown here come from an adult with an advanced solid tumor such as melanoma, head and neck, liver or kidney cancer.

This clone showed up just a few times. V gene TRBV19 combines with J gene TRBJ1-2; no definite D call. V was pared by 6 bases and J by 6 bases, with 5 bases between. The V gene's germline CDR1 is LNHDA and CDR2 SQIVND (reference sequence). CDR3 length equals 10 residues. The CDR3 protein is CASRRDGYTF. The CDR3 region has the DNA TGTGCCAGTAGGCGAGATGGCTACACCTTC.

This chain uses TRBV19 with TRBJ2-2; possibly TRBD1 for D (6 bases). Trimming shortened V by 1 base and J by 6 bases, and 9 bases separated the two germline ends. Germline V lookup: CDR1 LNHDA, CDR2 SQIVND (reference sequence). The CDR3 runs 14 residues. In DNA, the CDR3 is TGTGCCAGTAGTATAGTACCAGGGGCCGGGGAGCTGTTTTTT. Encoded protein: CASSIVPGAGELFF.

The CDR3 loop reads CASSLDGGVYTGELFF. For the CDR3, the DNA is TGTGCCAGCAGCTTAGACGGCGGGGTGTACACCGGGGAGCTGTTTTTT. The chain employs TRBV11-1 and TRBJ2-2, with D perhaps matching TRBD2 (6 bases). The CDR3 has 16 amino acids. Trimming took off 1 base at V and 3 bases at J, with 12 bases between the two ends. Germline V gene data show CDR1 as SGHAT and CDR2 as FQDESV (reference sequence).

The V gene is TRBV2, the J gene TRBJ2-5; 7 bases fit TRBD2. The CDR3 is made up of 14 amino acids. V shed 8 bases, J shed 4 bases, and the junction held 10 bases outside the gene matches. Germline-derived CDR1 and CDR2 are SNHLY and FYNNEI. CDR3 sequence: CASGEGQRRETQYF. For the CDR3, the DNA is TGTGCCAGCGGGGAGGGGCAGCGACGAGAGACCCAGTACTTC.

The rearrangement uses TRBV9 and TRBJ2-3; perhaps TRBD2 as D (6 bases). V lost 0 bases to trimming and J lost 3 bases, with 14 bases between them. This CDR3 has 16 residues. Germline V gives CDR1 SGDLS, CDR2 YYNGEE. The CDR3 sequence: CASSVGGEPSTDTQYF. CDR3 bases: TGTGCCAGCAGCGTAGGCGGGGAACCCTCTACAGATACGCAGTATTTT.

This chain links TRBV2 with TRBJ1-3; D is unclear. Germline CDR1 is SNHLY and CDR2 is FYNNEI. This CDR3 has 13 residues. Trimming pared 8 bases from V and 3 bases from J, leaving 11 bases between. CDR3 in DNA: TGTGCCAGCTCCGTGGGTAGTGGAAACACCATATATTTT. Residues: CASSVGSGNTIYF.

The chain recombines TRBV5-4 with TRBJ2-5, with D unclear. V lost 4 bases and J 5 bases, leaving 15 bases between the germline ends. This CDR3 is 14 amino acids long. Per germline, CDR1 SGHNT and CDR2 YYREEE (reference sequence). The CDR3 region is CASSRLSQGETQYF. In nucleotides, the CDR3 is TGTGCCAGCAGCCGATTGAGCCAAGGGGAGACCCAGTACTTC.

CDR3 sequence: CASSEGYRGPNYGYTF. The CDR3, as DNA: TGTGCCAGCAGTGAAGGATATCGGGGGCCTAACTATGGCTACACCTTC. The chain carries TRBV6-1 and TRBJ1-2; D perhaps matches TRBD1 (6 bases). This CDR3 spans 16 amino acids. The ends were cut back, 1 base at V and 0 bases at J, with 12 bases in the middle. Germline V gives CDR1 MNHNS, CDR2 SASEGT.

The chain's CDR3 is CASSLGPFETQYF. The CDR3 nucleotides are TGTGCCAGCAGCTTAGGACCCTTTGAGACCCAGTACTTC. V is TRBV7-2 and J is TRBJ2-5, with D unclear. CDR1 SGHTA and CDR2 FQGNSA come from the germline V gene. Trimming pared 1 base from V and 5 bases from J, leaving 8 bases between. This CDR3 has 13 residues.

The chain uses TRBV4-1 and TRBJ2-1; D is undetermined. This CDR3 contains 18 residues. V lost 4 bases and J 0 bases, leaving 19 bases between the germline ends. Germline V gives CDR1 MGHRA, CDR2 YSYEKL. CDR3 amino acids: CASSRLPWRGSSYNEQFF. In DNA form, the CDR3 reads TGCGCCAGCAGCCGTTTACCTTGGCGTGGTAGCTCCTACAATGAGCAGTTCTTC.

The V and J genes are TRBV5-8 and TRBJ2-2, with 16 positions matching TRBD2. The CDR3 extends over 16 amino acids. The J segment lost 7 bases and the V segment lost 9 bases, leaving 9 bases of the junction unmatched. The V gene's germline CDR1 is SGHTS and CDR2 YDEGEE. CDR3 residues: CATLTGTSGRGGELFF. Written as DNA, the CDR3 is TGTGCCACCCTAACCGGGACTAGCGGGAGGGGCGGGGAGCTGTTTTTT.

The CDR3 DNA reads as TGCGCCAGCAGTGACTTGACGGAAAACACTGAAGCTTTCTTT. Translating gives CASSDLTENTEAFF. V gene TRBV10-1 combines with J gene TRBJ1-1; no clear D gene. V was trimmed by 3 bases and J by 2 bases, leaving 10 bases between them. This CDR3 contains 14 residues. Germline assignment: CDR1 WNHNN and CDR2 SYGVQD (reference sequence).

This clone was detected only a few times. This rearrangement joins TRBV7-9 to TRBJ1-4, with D unresolved. Germline CDR1 and CDR2: SEHNR and FQNEAQ (reference sequence). V was shortened by 1 base and J by 5 bases, with 11 bases between the two germline ends. CDR3 length: 15 amino acids. The CDR3 loop is CASSLESNSNEKLFF. CDR3 in DNA: TGTGCCAGCAGCTTAGAATCGAACTCAAATGAAAAACTGTTTTTT.

V gene TRBV18 combines with J gene TRBJ1-1; D not certain. CDR1 and CDR2 (germline): KGHSH, LQKENI. V lost 10 bases, J lost 0 bases, and 18 bases lay in between. The CDR3 loop spans 15 amino acids. The CDR3 region is CATLDNRRMNTEAFF. Here the CDR3 DNA reads TGTGCCACCCTCGACAACCGCAGGATGAACACTGAAGCTTTCTTT.

The chain combines TRBV28 with TRBJ1-3, with TRBD1 as a possible D gene (6 bases). Germline CDR1 and CDR2: MDHEN and SYDVKM. Trimming removed 5 bases at V and 2 bases at J, with 16 bases between. This CDR3 is 16 amino acids long. The CDR3 spells CASSAPQGGPGNTIYF. The CDR3 DNA follows: TGTGCCAGCAGTGCCCCACAGGGTGGCCCTGGAAACACCATATATTTT.

The V gene is TRBV29-1, the J gene TRBJ1-4; no clear D. Trimming removed 3 bases at V and 5 bases at J, with 16 bases between. This CDR3 has 15 amino acids. From germline, CDR1 is SQVTM and CDR2 ANQGSEA. The CDR3 reads CSVDNLAGLNEKLFF. The CDR3 region has the DNA TGCAGCGTTGATAATCTGGCAGGTTTGAATGAAAAACTGTTTTTT.

This clone was seen only once. The chain's CDR3 is CASSLGRPNTGELFF. DNA of the CDR3: TGTGCCAGCAGCCTGGGGAGACCGAACACCGGGGAGCTGTTTTTT. The V gene is TRBV2, the J gene TRBJ2-2, with a tentative D call TRBD2 (5 bases). V lost 6 bases, J lost 0 bases, and 11 bases lay in between. The CDR3 runs to 15 residues. Per germline, CDR1 SNHLY and CDR2 FYNNEI. Based on the CDR3 plus reference TRBV2 and TRBJ2-2, the full variable domain is EPEVTQTPSHQVTQMGQEVILRCVPISNHLYFYWYRQILGQKVEFLVSFYNNEISEKSEIFDDQFSVERPDGSNFTLKIRSTKLEDSAMYFCASSLGRPNTGELFFGEGSRLTVL.

The chain has TRBV9 and TRBJ2-7; no clear D gene. CDR3 length equals 14 residues. The V end was cut by 0 bases, the J end by 2 bases, with 9 bases between. Germline values: CDR1 SGDLS, CDR2 YYNGEE. CDR3 amino acids: CASSVGGAPYEQYF. The CDR3 DNA is TGTGCCAGCAGCGTAGGCGGAGCCCCCTACGAGCAGTACTTC. Variable domain in full (rest from reference TRBV9 and TRBJ2-7): DSGVTQTPKHLITATGQRVTLRCSPRSGDLSVYWYQQSLDQGLQFLIQYYNGEERAKGNILERFSAQQFPDLHSELNLSSLELGDSALYFCASSVGGAPYEQYFGPGTRLTVT.

The chain uses TRBV5-5 and TRBJ2-5; 8 bases are shared with TRBD1. CDR3 length equals 16 residues. CDR1 is SGHKS, CDR2 YYEKEE, per germline (reference sequence). V lost 5 bases to trimming and J lost 1 base; unmatched junction nucleotides: 10. The CDR3 protein is CASSFRTGYSQETQYF. The CDR3 DNA follows: TGTGCCAGCAGTTTTAGGACAGGGTACAGCCAAGAGACCCAGTACTTC. Based on the CDR3 plus reference TRBV5-5 and TRBJ2-5, the full variable domain is DAGVTQSPTHLIKTRGQQVTLRCSPISGHKSVSWYQQVLGQGPQFIFQYYEKEERGRGNFPDRFSARQFPNYSSELNVNALLLGDSALYLCASSFRTGYSQETQYFGPGTRLLVL.

This rearrangement joins TRBV2 to TRBJ1-3, with TRBD1 matching over 7 bases. CDR3 length equals 16 residues. In germline, CDR1 is SNHLY, CDR2 FYNNEI. With 6 bases clipped from V and 3 bases from J, the junction kept 11 bases outside the gene matches. The CDR3 DNA reads TGTGCCAGCAGCCAAGGGGGCAGGTTGATTGGAAACACCATATATTTT. It is translated as CASSQGGRLIGNTIYF.

The chain couples TRBV5-6 to TRBJ2-1; 9 bases match TRBD1. J gave up 2 bases and V 5 bases, and 8 bases lay outside the gene matches. Germline assignment: CDR1 SGHDT and CDR2 YYEEEE. The CDR3 sequence is 16 residues long. The CDR3 region has the DNA TGTGCCAGCAGTCCTTTGGACAGGGGCGCCTACAATGAGCAGTTCTTC. Encoded protein: CASSPLDRGAYNEQFF.

The rearrangement joins TRBV6-1 to TRBJ2-7; TRBD2 matches at 8 bases. The V gene end was trimmed by 6 bases and the J gene end by 6 bases; junction bases not matched to a gene: 10. The CDR3 length is 14 residues. CDR1 is MNHNS and CDR2 is SASEGT in the germline V gene. The CDR3 bases are TGTGCCAGCAGAACGGGAGGGGGGGGGAGCGAGCAGTACTTC. It yields the protein CASRTGGGGSEQYF.